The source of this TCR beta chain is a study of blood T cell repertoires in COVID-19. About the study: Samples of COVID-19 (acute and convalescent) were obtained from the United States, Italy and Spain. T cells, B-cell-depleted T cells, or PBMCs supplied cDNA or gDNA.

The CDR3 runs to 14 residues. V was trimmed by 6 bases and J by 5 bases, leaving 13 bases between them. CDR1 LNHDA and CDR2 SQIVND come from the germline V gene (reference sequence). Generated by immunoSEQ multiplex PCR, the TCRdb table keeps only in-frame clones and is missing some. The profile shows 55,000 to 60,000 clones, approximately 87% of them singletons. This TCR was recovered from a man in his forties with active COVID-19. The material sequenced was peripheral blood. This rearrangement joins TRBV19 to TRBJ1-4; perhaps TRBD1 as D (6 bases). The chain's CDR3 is CASRSGQKNEKLFF. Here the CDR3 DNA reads TGTGCCAGTAGGTCAGGACAGAAAAATGAAAAACTGTTTTTT.